The clone carrying this TCR beta chain was seen repeatedly, ten times or more. What it binds is unknown. Germline V lookup: CDR1 ENHRY, CDR2 SYGVKD. V lost 6 bases and J lost 5; bases outside the gene matches: 11. The CDR3 contains 15 residues. This sample is part of a study of identical twins. Study observations and caveats: Beta out-of-frame sequences showed weaker excess sharing between twins. In cord blood, abundant beta clonotypes had fewer insertions; memory showed no trend.

TCRdb reprocessed the 5' RACE reads via MiXCR and lists one record per CDR3 protein. Of 700,000 or so distinct CDR3 sequences in the sample, approximately 9% were seen once. These data were likewise used in another study, on yellow fever vaccine responses in identical twins.

The receptor was isolated from a woman aged 18-29 years in good health. Sequencing used PBMCs. The chain employs TRBV10-3 and TRBJ2-5, with 8 bases identical to TRBD2. The CDR3 protein is CAIRAERGLAETQYF. The CDR3 coding sequence is TGTGCCATCAGAGCCGAGCGGGGGCTTGCCGAGACCCAGTACTTC.